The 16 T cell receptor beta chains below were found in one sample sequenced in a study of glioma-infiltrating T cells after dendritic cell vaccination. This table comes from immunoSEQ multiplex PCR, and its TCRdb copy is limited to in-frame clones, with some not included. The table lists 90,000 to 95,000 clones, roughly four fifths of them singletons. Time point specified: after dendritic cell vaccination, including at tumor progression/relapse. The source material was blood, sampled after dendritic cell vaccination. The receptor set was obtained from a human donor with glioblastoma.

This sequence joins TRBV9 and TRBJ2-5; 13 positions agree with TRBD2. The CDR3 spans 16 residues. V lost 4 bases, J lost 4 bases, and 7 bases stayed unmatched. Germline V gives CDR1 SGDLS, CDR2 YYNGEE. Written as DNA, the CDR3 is TGTGCCAGCAGCCCCGGGACTAGCGGGATGGGAGAGACCCAGTACTTC. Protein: CASSPGTSGMGETQYF.

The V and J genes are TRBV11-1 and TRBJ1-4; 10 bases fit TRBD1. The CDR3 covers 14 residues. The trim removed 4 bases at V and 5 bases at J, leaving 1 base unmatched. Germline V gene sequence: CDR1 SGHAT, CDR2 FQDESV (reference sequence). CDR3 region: CASSSGQGNEKLFF. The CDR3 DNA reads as TGTGCCAGCAGCTCGGGACAGGGGAATGAAAAACTGTTTTTT.

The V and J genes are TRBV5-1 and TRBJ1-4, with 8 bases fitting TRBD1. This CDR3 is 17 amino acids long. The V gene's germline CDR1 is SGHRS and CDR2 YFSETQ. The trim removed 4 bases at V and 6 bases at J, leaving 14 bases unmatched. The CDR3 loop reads CASSRTGLSVIDEKLFF. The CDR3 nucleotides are TGCGCCAGCAGCCGGACAGGGCTATCGGTGATTGATGAAAAACTGTTTTTT.

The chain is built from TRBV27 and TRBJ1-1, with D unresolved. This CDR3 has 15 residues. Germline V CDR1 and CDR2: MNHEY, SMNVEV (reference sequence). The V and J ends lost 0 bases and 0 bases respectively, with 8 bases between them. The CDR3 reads CASSLSGLMNTEAFF. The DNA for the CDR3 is TGTGCCAGCAGTTTATCGGGCTTAATGAACACTGAAGCTTTCTTT.

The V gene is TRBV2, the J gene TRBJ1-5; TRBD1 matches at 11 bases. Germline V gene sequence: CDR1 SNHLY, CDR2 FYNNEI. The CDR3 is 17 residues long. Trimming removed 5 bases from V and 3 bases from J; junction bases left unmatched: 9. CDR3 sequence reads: CASSQGQGAGNNQPQHF. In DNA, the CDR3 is TGTGCCAGCAGTCAAGGACAGGGGGCAGGTAACAATCAGCCCCAGCATTTT.

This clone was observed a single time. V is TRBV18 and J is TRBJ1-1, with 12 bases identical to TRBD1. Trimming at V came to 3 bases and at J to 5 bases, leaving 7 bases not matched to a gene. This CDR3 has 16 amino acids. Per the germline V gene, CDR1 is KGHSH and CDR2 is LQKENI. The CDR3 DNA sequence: TGTGCCAGCTCACCCTACGAGGGACAGGGGGCTACTGAAGCTTTCTTT. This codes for CASSPYEGQGATEAFF.

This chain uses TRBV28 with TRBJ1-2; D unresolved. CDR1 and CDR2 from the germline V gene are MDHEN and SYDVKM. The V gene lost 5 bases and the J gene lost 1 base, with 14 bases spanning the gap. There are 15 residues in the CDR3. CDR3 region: CASSPLAGLNYGYTF. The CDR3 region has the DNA TGTGCCAGCAGTCCCCTGGCAGGCCTTAACTATGGCTACACCTTC.

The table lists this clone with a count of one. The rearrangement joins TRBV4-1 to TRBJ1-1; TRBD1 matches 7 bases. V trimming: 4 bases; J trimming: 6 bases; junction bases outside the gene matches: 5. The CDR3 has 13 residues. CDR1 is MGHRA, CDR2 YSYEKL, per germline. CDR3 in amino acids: CASSPTGAPEAFF. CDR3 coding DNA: TGCGCCAGCAGCCCTACAGGGGCCCCTGAAGCTTTCTTT.

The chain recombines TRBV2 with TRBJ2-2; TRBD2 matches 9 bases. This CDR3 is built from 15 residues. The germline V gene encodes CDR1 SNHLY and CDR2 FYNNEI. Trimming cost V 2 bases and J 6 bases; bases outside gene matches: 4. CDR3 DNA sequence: TGTGCCAGCAGTGAAAAGCGGGGGGTCCCCGGGGAGCTGTTTTTT. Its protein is CASSEKRGVPGELFF.

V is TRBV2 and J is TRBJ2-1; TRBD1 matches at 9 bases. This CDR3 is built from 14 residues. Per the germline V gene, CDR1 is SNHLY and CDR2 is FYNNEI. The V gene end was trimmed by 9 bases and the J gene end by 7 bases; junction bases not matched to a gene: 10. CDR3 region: CASVTGGDPNEQFF. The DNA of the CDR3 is TGTGCCAGTGTGACAGGGGGAGATCCAAATGAGCAGTTCTTC.

CDR3 nucleotides: TGTGCCAGCAGCTTAAAGGGGGCTGGAAACACCATATATTTT. Translated: CASSLKGAGNTIYF. The chain carries TRBV7-9 and TRBJ1-3, with D tentatively TRBD1 (6 bases). The germline V and J ends were trimmed by 2 bases and 2 bases, with 7 bases remaining between them. Looked up from germline, CDR1 is SEHNR and CDR2 is FQNEAQ (reference sequence). The CDR3 has 14 residues.

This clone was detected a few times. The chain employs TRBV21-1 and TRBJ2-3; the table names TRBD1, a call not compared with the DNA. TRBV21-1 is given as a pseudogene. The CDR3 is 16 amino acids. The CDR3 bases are TGTGCCAGCAGCACCAGAAGGCAGGGGGGCGCAGATACGCAGTATTTT. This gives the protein CASSTRRQGGADTQYF.

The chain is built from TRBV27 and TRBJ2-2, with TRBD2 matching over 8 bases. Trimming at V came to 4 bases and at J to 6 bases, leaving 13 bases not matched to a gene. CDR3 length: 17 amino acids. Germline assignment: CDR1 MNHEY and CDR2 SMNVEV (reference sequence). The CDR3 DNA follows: TGTGCCAGCAGTTCACCGGGACTAGGGAGTGACGCCGGGGAGCTGTTTTTT. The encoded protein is CASSSPGLGSDAGELFF.

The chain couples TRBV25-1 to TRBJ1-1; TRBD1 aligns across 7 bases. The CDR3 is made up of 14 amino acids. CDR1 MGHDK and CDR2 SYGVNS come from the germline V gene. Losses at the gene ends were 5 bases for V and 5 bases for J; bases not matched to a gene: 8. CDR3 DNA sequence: TGTGCCAGCAGTTCTCAGACAGGGCGTACTGAAGCTTTCTTT. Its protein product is CASSSQTGRTEAFF.

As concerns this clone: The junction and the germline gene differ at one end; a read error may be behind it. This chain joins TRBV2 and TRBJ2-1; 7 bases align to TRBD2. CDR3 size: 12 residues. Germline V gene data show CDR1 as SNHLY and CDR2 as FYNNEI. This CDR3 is CASSEGAGRGLF. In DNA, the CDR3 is TGTGCCAGCAGTGAAGGAGCGGGGAGGGGCCTCTTC.

CDR3 coding DNA: TGTGCCAGCAGTAGAGCGGGAGGGCCTACTGAGCAGTTCTTC. Translated: CASSRAGGPTEQFF. The rearrangement links TRBV28 to TRBJ2-1; 10 positions match TRBD2. The CDR3 extends over 14 amino acids. Unmatched junction bases numbered 7, after V lost 5 bases and J lost 9 bases. Germline assignment: CDR1 MDHEN and CDR2 SYDVKM.